These 3 T cell receptor beta chains share one sample of origin, sequenced in a study of cytomegalovirus exposure and HLA in healthy donors. Use of 60 Vbeta and 13 Jbeta primers characterized the PCR. Produced via immunoSEQ multiplex PCR; TCRdb's table is partial and in-frame only. The table includes some 80,000 clones, around 76% detected once. The sequenced sample consisted of PBMCs. These receptors all come from a man younger than 35 in good health and CMV-seropositive.

This clone was observed a handful of times. CDR3: CASSPRLGDNEQFF. The CDR3 nucleotides are TGTGCCAGCAGCCCCCGACTAGGGGACAATGAGCAGTTCTTC. V and J are TRBV7-6 and TRBJ2-1, with a weak D call TRBD2 (6 bases). The CDR3 is made up of 14 amino acids. Germline V gene data show CDR1 as SGHVS and CDR2 as FNYEAQ. Trimming stripped 5 bases from V and 5 bases from J, with 13 bases between.

The V and J genes are TRBV5-1 and TRBJ2-1; maybe TRBD2 (6 bases). The germline gives CDR1 SGHRS, CDR2 YFSETQ. V dropped 1 base and J dropped 0 bases, with 11 bases sitting between them. The length of the CDR3 is 16 residues. The CDR3 reads CASSLRERSSYNEQFF. Written as DNA, the CDR3 is TGCGCCAGCAGCTTGCGGGAGCGGAGCTCCTACAATGAGCAGTTCTTC.

The V call is TRBV14, the J call TRBJ1-2; unclear D gene. Trimming pared 4 bases from V and 6 bases from J, leaving 12 bases between. The CDR3 contains 13 residues. The germline V gene has CDR1 SGHDN and CDR2 FVKESK. The CDR3 nucleotides are TGTGCCAGCAGCCTCGTTGTGAGCCATGGCTACACCTTC. Its translation is CASSLVVSHGYTF.